This passage covers 24 T cell receptor beta chains from one sample sequenced in a study of OX40 agonist ivuxolimab in advanced cancers. The assay was immunoSEQ multiplex PCR, and TCRdb's table has in-frame clones only and misses some. The data hold 100,000 to 150,000 clones, with just over 90% observed a single time. This specimen was CD4+ or CD8+ T cells sorted from blood, taken in a trial of the OX40 agonist ivuxolimab. The receptors were gathered from an adult with an advanced solid tumor such as melanoma, head and neck, liver or kidney cancer.

The chain recombines TRBV19 with TRBJ1-1; D remains ambiguous. The germline gives CDR1 LNHDA, CDR2 SQIVND (reference sequence). The CDR3 length is 14 residues. Trimming left V 4 bases short and J 0 bases short, with 9 bases between. The DNA of the CDR3 is TGTGCCAGTAGTACAGGTACAGTGAACACTGAAGCTTTCTTT. Translating it yields CASSTGTVNTEAFF.

The chain recombines TRBV18 with TRBJ1-5; 8 bases line up with TRBD1. The germline V gene encodes CDR1 KGHSH and CDR2 LQKENI. The CDR3 loop spans 18 amino acids. The junction had 9 bases not matched to a gene; V was cut back by 2 bases and J by 0 bases. The CDR3 sequence is CASSPTKTGAYSNQPQHF. CDR3 DNA sequence: TGTGCCAGCTCACCAACTAAGACAGGGGCCTATAGCAATCAGCCCCAGCATTTT.

The chain uses TRBV6-5 and TRBJ1-2; 10 bases align to TRBD1. The V gene's germline CDR1 is MNHEY and CDR2 SVGAGI. CDR3 length: 14 residues. With 6 bases clipped from V and 7 bases from J, the junction kept 8 bases outside the gene matches. The CDR3 nucleotides read TGTGCCAGCAGCCCTACGGACAGGGGGTTTGGCTACACCTTC. Its protein product is CASSPTDRGFGYTF.

The V call is TRBV7-2, the J call TRBJ1-2, with 9 bases that match TRBD1. V trimming: 2 bases; J trimming: 2 bases; junction bases outside the gene matches: 12. This CDR3 comprises 18 residues. Germline assignment: CDR1 SGHTA and CDR2 FQGNSA. The CDR3: CASSLTGSQGANNYGYTF. DNA for the CDR3: TGTGCCAGCAGCTTAACGGGGTCACAGGGGGCAAACAACTATGGCTACACCTTC. Full variable domain (missing parts from reference TRBV7-2 and TRBJ1-2): GAGVSQSPSNKVTEKGKDVELRCDPISGHTALYWYRQSLGQGLEFLIYFQGNSAPDKSGLPSDRFSAERTGGSVSTLTIQRTQQEDSAVYLCASSLTGSQGANNYGYTFGSGTRLTVV.

V is TRBV2 and J is TRBJ2-3; D is unclear. Germline V gene sequence: CDR1 SNHLY, CDR2 FYNNEI. This CDR3 is 17 amino acids long. Trimming shortened V by 0 bases and J by 4 bases, and 17 bases separated the two germline ends. The CDR3 coding sequence is TGTGCCAGCAGTGAAGCGCTCCCGGAACGCCCCGCAGATACGCAGTATTTT. As protein: CASSEALPERPADTQYF.

In DNA form, the CDR3 reads TGCGCCAGCAGCTTGGCCGTCGGCAGGGGGAATGAAAAACTGTTTTTT. Translated, it gives CASSLAVGRGNEKLFF. J is TRBJ1-4 and V is TRBV5-1; 7 bases line up with TRBD1. J gave up 5 bases and V 0 bases, and 7 bases lay outside the gene matches. CDR1 SGHRS and CDR2 YFSETQ come from the germline V gene. The CDR3 is 16 residues long. Combining the CDR3 with reference TRBV5-1 and TRBJ1-4 gives the whole variable domain KAGVTQTPRYLIKTRGQQVTLSCSPISGHRSVSWYQQTPGQGLQFLFEYFSETQRNKGNFPGRFSGRQFSNSRSEMNVSTLELGDSALYLCASSLAVGRGNEKLFFGSGTQLSVL.

The V gene is TRBV30, the J gene TRBJ2-5, with 8 bases lining up with TRBD2. From germline, CDR1 is GTSNPN and CDR2 SVGIG (reference sequence). Trimming cost V 3 bases and J 8 bases; bases outside gene matches: 8. The CDR3 consists of 13 residues. Here the CDR3 reads CAWSGGGVDTQYF. CDR3 sequence (DNA): TGTGCCTGGAGCGGGGGGGGCGTTGACACCCAGTACTTC.

This sequence joins TRBV4-1 and TRBJ2-1, with TRBD2 matching over 7 bases. V trimming: 4 bases; J trimming: 10 bases; junction bases outside the gene matches: 16. The CDR3 runs 16 residues. From germline, CDR1 is MGHRA and CDR2 YSYEKL. The CDR3 nucleotides read TGCGCCAGCAGCCCACCCGATGGGGGGAGGGCCGAAGAGCAGTTCTTC. Encoded protein: CASSPPDGGRAEEQFF.

CDR3 sequence reads: CASRRDRLANYGYTF. DNA of the CDR3: TGCGCCAGCAGACGGGACAGGCTAGCTAACTATGGCTACACCTTC. V gene TRBV5-1 combines with J gene TRBJ1-2; 8 positions agree with TRBD1. The germline CDR1 and CDR2 sequences are SGHRS and YFSETQ. This CDR3 comprises 15 residues. The V gene end was trimmed by 5 bases and the J gene end by 0 bases; junction bases not matched to a gene: 6.

This chain joins TRBV2 and TRBJ2-7; 9 bases line up with TRBD1. There are 15 residues in the CDR3. The germline V gene encodes CDR1 SNHLY and CDR2 FYNNEI. Losses at the gene ends were 8 bases for V and 1 base for J; bases not matched to a gene: 9. CDR3 protein: CASGTGQGPSYEQYF. The CDR3 nucleotides are TGTGCCAGCGGAACGGGACAGGGACCATCCTACGAGCAGTACTTC.

CDR3 bases: TGCGCCAGCAGCTTGGAGGGTCTAGGTGTTATGAGCACTGAAGCTTTCTTT. Amino acids: CASSLEGLGVMSTEAFF. The rearrangement uses TRBV5-1 and TRBJ1-1, with unresolved D. V gave up 0 bases and J gave up 4 bases, with 19 bases separating them. Germline lookup yields CDR1 SGHRS and CDR2 YFSETQ. The CDR3 sequence is 17 residues long.

The rearrangement uses TRBV7-2 and TRBJ1-5; 9 bases are shared with TRBD1. The junction had 5 bases not matched to a gene; V was cut back by 5 bases and J by 6 bases. CDR3 size: 14 residues. Germline V gene lookup returns CDR1 SGHTA and CDR2 FQGNSA. The CDR3 sequence: CASSTNRGLQPQHF. CDR3 bases: TGTGCCAGCAGCACTAACAGGGGGCTTCAGCCCCAGCATTTT.

The chain combines TRBV7-2 with TRBJ1-1; D remains unclear. Trimming took off 0 bases at V and 0 bases at J, with 5 bases between the two ends. This CDR3 is 14 amino acids long. The germline CDR1 and CDR2 sequences are SGHTA and FQGNSA. CDR3 sequence (DNA): TGTGCCAGCAGCTTAGCCACGGTGAACACTGAAGCTTTCTTT. This encodes CASSLATVNTEAFF.

The chain joins TRBV4-1 to TRBJ1-1; D possibly corresponds to TRBD1 (6 bases). The CDR3 sequence is 16 residues long. Trimming took 6 bases from V and 1 from J, leaving 18 bases between them. Germline V gives CDR1 MGHRA, CDR2 YSYEKL. DNA of the CDR3: TGCGCCAGCAGACCTACCCAACAGGGCCCGAACACTGAAGCTTTCTTT. It translates to CASRPTQQGPNTEAFF.

The CDR3 reads CASSQGQGVGGYTF. The CDR3 DNA sequence: TGTGCCAGCAGCCAGGGACAGGGGGTGGGAGGCTACACCTTC. The rearrangement uses TRBV5-5 and TRBJ1-2; 11 nucleotides line up with TRBD1. The V gene end was trimmed by 4 bases and the J gene end by 8 bases; junction bases not matched to a gene: 7. Germline V gives CDR1 SGHKS, CDR2 YYEKEE (reference sequence). This CDR3 is built from 14 residues.

This clone was seen just once. The genes are TRBV7-2 and TRBJ1-4; the match to TRBD1 covers 7 bases. The V segment lost 6 bases and the J segment 5 bases; nucleotides outside the gene matches: 9. The CDR3 extends over 15 amino acids. Germline assignment: CDR1 SGHTA and CDR2 FQGNSA. CDR3 bases: TGTGCCAGCAGTCCTTCGACAGGGACGAATGAAAAACTGTTTTTT. The encoded protein is CASSPSTGTNEKLFF.

The chain employs TRBV9 and TRBJ2-7, with D unresolved. The CDR3 consists of 14 residues. Trimming stripped 3 bases from V and 1 base from J, with 11 bases between. CDR1 SGDLS and CDR2 YYNGEE come from the germline V gene. The CDR3 region is CASSAETPSYEQYF. The CDR3 DNA follows: TGTGCCAGCAGCGCGGAGACACCGTCCTACGAGCAGTACTTC. The full variable domain, completed using reference TRBV9 and TRBJ2-7, is DSGVTQTPKHLITATGQRVTLRCSPRSGDLSVYWYQQSLDQGLQFLIQYYNGEERAKGNILERFSAQQFPDLHSELNLSSLELGDSALYFCASSAETPSYEQYFGPGTRLTVT.

The V gene is TRBV6-5, the J gene TRBJ1-5; D gene ambiguous. The length of the CDR3 is 11 residues. CDR1 MNHEY and CDR2 SVGAGI come from the germline V gene. V was cut by 8 bases and J by 6 bases, with 8 bases left in between. CDR3 coding DNA: TGTGCCAGCGGGCAGACTCAGCCCCAGCATTTT. This translates into CASGQTQPQHF.

The V gene is TRBV6-6, the J gene TRBJ2-1, with TRBD2 as a possible D gene (6 bases). V lost 3 bases and J lost 3, with 12 bases in between. The CDR3 runs to 15 residues. The germline V gene encodes CDR1 MNHNY and CDR2 SVGAGI (reference sequence). In nucleotides, the CDR3 is TGTGCCAGCAGTTATATAGGAGGGAGCTACAATGAGCAGTTCTTC. It yields the protein CASSYIGGSYNEQFF.

CDR3 bases: TGTGCCAGTAGTATTCGGAGACAGGGGGCTGTTGAGCAGTTCTTC. Residues: CASSIRRQGAVEQFF. The V call is TRBV19, the J call TRBJ2-1, with 10 bases lining up with TRBD1. This CDR3 is 15 amino acids long. J lost 9 bases, V lost 3 bases, and 8 bases had no gene match. Germline assignment: CDR1 LNHDA and CDR2 SQIVND (reference sequence). Using reference TRBV19 and TRBJ2-1 for the parts outside the CDR3, the full variable domain is DGGITQSPKYLFRKEGQNVTLSCEQNLNHDAMYWYRQDPGQGLRLIYYSQIVNDFQKGDIAEGYSVSREKKESFPLTVTSAQKNPTAFYLCASSIRRQGAVEQFFGPGTRLTVL.

V is TRBV5-1 and J is TRBJ2-6; a weak D match, TRBD1 (6 bases). V shed 4 bases and J shed 2 bases, with 13 bases lying between them. The CDR3 has 16 amino acids. Germline values: CDR1 SGHRS, CDR2 YFSETQ. CDR3 in amino acids: CASSPGQLTGANVLTF. In DNA form, the CDR3 reads TGCGCCAGCAGCCCCGGACAGCTGACTGGGGCCAACGTCCTGACTTTC.

The chain has TRBV28 and TRBJ2-5; D is possibly TRBD1 (5 bases). The CDR3 has 14 amino acids. Per germline, CDR1 MDHEN and CDR2 SYDVKM. Deletions cut 2 bases from V and 1 base from J, with 8 bases between. The CDR3 reads CASSLLGAQETQYF. DNA of the CDR3: TGTGCCAGCAGTTTACTAGGGGCCCAAGAGACCCAGTACTTC.

The chain has TRBV6-1 and TRBJ1-2; 8 positions match TRBD1. This CDR3 is 14 amino acids long. Germline loops: CDR1 MNHNS, CDR2 SASEGT. After removal of 6 bases from V and 8 bases from J, the junction contained 11 bases not matched to a gene. DNA for the CDR3: TGTGCCAGCAGCCCCGACAGGGGAGGGAACGGCTACACCTTC. Amino acid sequence: CASSPDRGGNGYTF.

This chain connects TRBV7-7 to TRBJ2-3; D not certain. V was trimmed by 5 bases and J by 0 bases, leaving 15 bases between them. This CDR3 has 16 residues. Germline CDR1 SSHAT, CDR2 FNYEAQ (reference sequence). CDR3 residues: CASSPPSPRSTDTQYF. CDR3 bases: TGTGCCAGCAGCCCCCCTTCCCCCCGAAGCACAGATACGCAGTATTTT.